The rows below give T cell receptor beta chains drawn from one sample of a study of T cell repertoires in cytomegalovirus infection. TCRdb passed the reads through MiXCR, listing each CDR3 protein once. The data show nearly 700,000 distinct CDR3 sequences, roughly 33% seen once. These receptors' antigens are unknown. The sample here was cultured PBMCs, taken from culture after CMV antigen stimulation. Every receptor here comes from a human donor in good health (CMV status not recorded). Some clones in this sample may be carry-over from other donors' samples. CDR3s include the opening cysteine and the closing phenylalanine or tryptophan. The D gene is left open where the match is weak. Not every row has a clone size; where given, it reads once, few, many or a size class.

>TRBD1|.|TRBJ2-7|TRBV18
CASSPKSLDRIYYEQYF
TGTGCCAGCTCACCGAAGTCATTGGACAGGATATACTACGAGCAGTACTTC
>TRBD2|.|TRBJ2-7|TRBV6-2/TRBV6-3
CASGTSGSYEQYF
TGTGCCAGCGGGACTAGCGGGAGCTACGAGCAGTACTTC
>.|.|TRBJ2-5|TRBV30
CAWRSVGPPESPQETQYF
TGTGCCTGGAGGAGTGTCGGGCCACCCGAATCCCCCCAAGAGACCCAGTACTTC
>TRBD2|.|TRBJ2-5|TRBV4-1
CASSQVLAGGQETQYF
TGCGCCAGCAGCCAGGTCCTAGCGGGGGGGCAAGAGACCCAGTACTTC
>.|once|TRBJ1-1|TRBV20-1
CSARGGWGAEAFF
TGCAGTGCTAGGGGGGGCTGGGGGGCTGAAGCTTTCTTT
>.|.|TRBJ2-3|TRBV5-5
CASSLAYGGTDTQYF
TGTGCCAGCAGCTTGGCTTACGGAGGCACAGATACGCAGTATTTT
>.|.|TRBJ1-1|TRBV5-4
CASSAGAVRTEAFF
TGTGCCAGCTCCGCGGGGGCGGTTCGGACTGAAGCTTTCTTT
>.|.|TRBJ1-1|TRBV4-1
CASSQDSRNTEAFF
TGCGCCAGCAGCCAAGATTCAAGAAACACTGAAGCTTTCTTT
>TRBD2|.|TRBJ2-2|TRBV6-2/TRBV6-3
CASSYGAGARNGELFF
TGTGCCAGCAGTTACGGAGCGGGGGCGCGGAACGGGGAGCTGTTTTTT
>.|many|TRBJ1-1|TRBV7-2
CASSLGLRVGAEAFF
TGTGCCAGCAGCTTAGGTTTGAGGGTCGGAGCTGAAGCTTTCTTT
>TRBD2|.|TRBJ2-3|TRBV27
CATRSGRGTDTQYF
TGTGCCACTCGTAGCGGGAGGGGCACAGATACGCAGTATTTT
>.|.|TRBJ2-3|TRBV20-1
CSAYSDSTDTQYF
TGCAGTGCTTACAGTGACAGCACAGATACGCAGTATTTT
>.|many|TRBJ2-1|TRBV7-8
CASSPPKAYNEQFF
TGTGCCAGCAGCCCACCTAAAGCCTACAATGAGCAGTTCTTC
>TRBD1|.|TRBJ1-1|TRBV3-1
CASSPVRQGEAFF
TGTGCCAGCAGCCCTGTACGACAGGGTGAAGCTTTCTTT
>TRBD2|few|TRBJ2-7|TRBV11-2
CASSPLTSGVKEQYF
TGTGCCAGCAGCCCCCTGACTAGCGGGGTTAAAGAGCAGTACTTC
>TRBD2|.|TRBJ2-1|TRBV4-1
CATSPGLAGRNEQFF
TGCGCCACCTCCCCGGGACTAGCGGGGCGCAATGAGCAGTTCTTC
>TRBD2|once|TRBJ2-1|TRBV6-2/TRBV6-3
CVSSIPSGDNNEQFF
TGTGTCAGCAGCATACCTAGCGGAGATAACAATGAGCAGTTCTTC
>.|.|TRBJ2-6|TRBV6-5
CASSTGTPGSSGANVLTF
TGTGCCAGCAGTACCGGGACCCCTGGGTCCTCTGGGGCCAACGTCCTGACTTTC
>.|many|TRBJ1-3|TRBV7-2
CASSLSPNSGNTIYF
TGTGCCAGCAGCTTATCACCTAACTCTGGAAACACCATATATTTT